This T cell receptor beta chain was identified during a study of blood T cell repertoires in COVID-19. The protocol was immunoSEQ multiplex PCR, while the TCRdb copy is restricted to in-frame clones and leaves out a portion. The table has 190,000 or so clones, approximately 88% seen once; the top ten hold about 8.1%. The J segment lost 3 bases and the V segment lost 6 bases, leaving 7 bases of the junction unmatched. The length of the CDR3 is 15 residues. The V gene's germline CDR1 is SGHDT and CDR2 YYEEEE. This clone was counted a few times. The sequencing input was PBMCs or T cells enriched from blood (not recorded which). This receptor was identified in a woman under 30 who had recovered from COVID-19. The chain employs TRBV5-6 and TRBJ2-1, with 9 bases that match TRBD1. CDR3 coding DNA: TGTGCCAGCACCAACAGGGACAGGGACTACAATGAGCAGTTCTTC. It is translated as CASTNRDRDYNEQFF. The full variable domain, with the rest looked up from reference TRBV5-6 and TRBJ2-1, is DAGVTQSPTHLIKTRGQQVTLRCSPKSGHDTVSWYQQALGQGPQFIFQYYEEEERQRGNFPDRFSGHQFPNYSSELNVNALLLGDSALYLCASTNRDRDYNEQFFGPGTRLTVL.